This T cell receptor beta chain was recovered during a study of T-cell memory formation after mild COVID-19. For this clonotype: Antigen unknown.

TCR alpha and TCR beta cDNA libraries carrying sample barcodes and UMIs were produced by 5'RACE using constant-segment primers. TCRdb processed the 5' RACE reads anew with MiXCR; each CDR3 protein has one entry. Of approximately 250,000 distinct CDR3 sequences in the sample, over 15% were seen once. There are 13 residues in the CDR3. Germline lookup yields CDR1 SGHAT and CDR2 FQDESV (reference sequence). V lost 5 bases to trimming and J lost 6 bases; unmatched junction nucleotides: 3. Findings of the study overall: Second-wave clones reaching peak frequency on day 37 lacked confirmed SARS-CoV-2 specificity.

The receptor was derived from a man younger than 30 who had mild COVID-19 (a few samples of this study predate the infection). Cell type and time point are not known. Sequencing was carried out using PBMCs or a T cell subset sorted from them (not recorded which). The chain uses TRBV11-1 and TRBJ1-2; 10 bases agree with TRBD1. This CDR3 is CASSRQGADGYTF. The CDR3 DNA follows: TGTGCCAGCAGCAGACAGGGGGCGGATGGCTACACCTTC.